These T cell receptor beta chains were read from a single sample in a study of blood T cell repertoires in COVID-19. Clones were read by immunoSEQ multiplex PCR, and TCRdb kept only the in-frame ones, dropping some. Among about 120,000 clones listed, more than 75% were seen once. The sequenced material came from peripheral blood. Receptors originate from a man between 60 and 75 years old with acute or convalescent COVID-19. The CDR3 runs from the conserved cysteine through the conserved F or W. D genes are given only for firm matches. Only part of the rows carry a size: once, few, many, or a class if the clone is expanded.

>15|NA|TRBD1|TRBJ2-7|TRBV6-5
CASRRGTGDAYEQYF
TGTGCCAGCAGGCGCGGGACAGGGGATGCCTACGAGCAGTACTTC
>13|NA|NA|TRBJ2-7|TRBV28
CASSLYLGREQYF
TGTGCCAGCAGTTTATACTTGGGGCGCGAGCAGTACTTC
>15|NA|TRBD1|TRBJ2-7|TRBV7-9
CASSLVTGSPYEQYF
TGTGCCAGCAGCTTAGTGACAGGGTCCCCCTACGAGCAGTACTTC
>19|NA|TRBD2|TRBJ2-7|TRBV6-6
CASSLLKSSGSGVTYEQYF
TGTGCCAGCAGTCTTCTAAAGTCGAGCGGGAGCGGAGTAACCTACGAGCAGTACTTC
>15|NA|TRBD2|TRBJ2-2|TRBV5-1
CASSFAGGSTGELFF
TGCGCCAGCAGCTTTGCGGGAGGGAGCACCGGGGAGCTGTTTTTT
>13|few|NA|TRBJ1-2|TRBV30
CAWSIGIGGGYTF
TGTGCCTGGAGTATCGGGATCGGAGGTGGCTACACCTTC
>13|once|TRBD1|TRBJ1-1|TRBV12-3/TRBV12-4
CASSRDSNTEAFF
TGTGCCAGCAGTCGGGACAGCAACACTGAAGCTTTCTTT
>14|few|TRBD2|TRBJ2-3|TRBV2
CASKSGTSTDTQYF
TGTGCCAGCAAAAGCGGGACTAGCACAGATACGCAGTATTTT
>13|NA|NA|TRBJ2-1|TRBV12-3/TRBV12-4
CASSLYGTGEQFF
TGTGCCAGCAGTTTGTACGGCACGGGTGAGCAGTTCTTC
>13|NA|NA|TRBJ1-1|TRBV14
CASSQSPEGEAFF
TGTGCCAGCAGCCAATCCCCGGAGGGTGAAGCTTTCTTT
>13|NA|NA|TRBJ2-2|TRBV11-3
CASSSRSTGELFF
TGTGCCAGCAGCTCAAGGAGTACCGGGGAGCTGTTTTTT
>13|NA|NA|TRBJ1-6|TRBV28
CASNRVDNSPLHF
TGTGCCAGCAACAGGGTTGATAATTCACCCCTCCACTTT
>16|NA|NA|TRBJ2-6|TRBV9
CASSFSQGSGANVLTF
TGTGCCAGCAGCTTTTCGCAGGGCTCTGGGGCCAACGTCCTGACTTTC
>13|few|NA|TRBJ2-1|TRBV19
CASSPTGRNEQFF
TGTGCCAGTAGCCCTACAGGGCGCAATGAGCAGTTCTTC
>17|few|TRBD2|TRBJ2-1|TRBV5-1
CASSSGTSGRTRNEQFF
TGCGCCAGCAGCTCAGGGACTAGCGGGAGGACTAGGAATGAGCAGTTCTTC
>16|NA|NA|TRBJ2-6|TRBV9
CASSVGGSPGANVLTF
TGTGCCAGCAGCGTAGGCGGGTCCCCTGGGGCCAACGTCCTGACTTTC
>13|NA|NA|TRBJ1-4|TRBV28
CASSLFPGEKLFF
TGTGCCAGCAGCCTTTTCCCAGGGGAAAAACTGTTTTTT
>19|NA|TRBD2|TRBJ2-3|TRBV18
CASSTLGVGTSGRPDTQYF
TGTGCCAGCTCAACCCTGGGGGTCGGGACTAGCGGGAGACCGGATACGCAGTATTTT
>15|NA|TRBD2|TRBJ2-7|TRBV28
CASTPAGGSSYEQYF
TGTGCCAGCACCCCAGCGGGAGGGAGCTCCTACGAGCAGTACTTC
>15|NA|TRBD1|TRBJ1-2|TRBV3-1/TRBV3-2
CASSQPTGDRYGYTF
TGTGCCAGCAGCCAACCGACAGGGGACCGTTATGGCTACACCTTC
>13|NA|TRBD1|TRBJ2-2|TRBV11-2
CASSYRGSGELFF
TGTGCCAGCAGCTACAGGGGTTCCGGGGAGCTGTTTTTT
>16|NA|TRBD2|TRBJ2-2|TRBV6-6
CASSLAGGSGTGELFF
TGTGCCAGCTCCTTAGCCGGCGGGAGTGGTACCGGGGAGCTGTTTTTT